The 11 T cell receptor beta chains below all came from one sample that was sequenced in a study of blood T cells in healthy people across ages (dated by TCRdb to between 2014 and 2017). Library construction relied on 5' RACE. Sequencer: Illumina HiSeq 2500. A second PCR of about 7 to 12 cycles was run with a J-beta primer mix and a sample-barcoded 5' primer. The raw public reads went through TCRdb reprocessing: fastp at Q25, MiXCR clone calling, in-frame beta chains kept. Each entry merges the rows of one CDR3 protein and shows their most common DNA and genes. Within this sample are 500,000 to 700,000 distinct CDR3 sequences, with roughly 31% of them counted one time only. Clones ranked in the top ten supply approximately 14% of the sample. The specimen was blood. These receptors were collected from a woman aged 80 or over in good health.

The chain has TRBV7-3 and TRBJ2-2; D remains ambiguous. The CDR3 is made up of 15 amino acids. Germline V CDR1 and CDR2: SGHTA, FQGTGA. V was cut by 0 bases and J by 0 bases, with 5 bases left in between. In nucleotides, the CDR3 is TGTGCCAGCAGCTTAACGAGGTCGAACACCGGGGAGCTGTTTTTT. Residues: CASSLTRSNTGELFF.

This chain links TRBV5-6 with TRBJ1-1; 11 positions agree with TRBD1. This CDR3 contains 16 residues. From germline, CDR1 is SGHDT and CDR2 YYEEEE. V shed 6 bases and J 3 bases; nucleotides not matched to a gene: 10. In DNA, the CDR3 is TGTGCCAGCACCGAGGACAGGGGGCGAGGCGACACTGAAGCTTTCTTT. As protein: CASTEDRGRGDTEAFF.

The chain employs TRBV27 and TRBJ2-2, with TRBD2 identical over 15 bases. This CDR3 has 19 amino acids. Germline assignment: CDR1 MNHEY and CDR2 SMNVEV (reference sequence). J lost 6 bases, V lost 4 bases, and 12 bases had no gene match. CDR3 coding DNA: TGTGCCAGCAGTTCGACTAGCCCGGGACTAGCGGGGGGACCCGGGGAGCTGTTTTTT. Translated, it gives CASSSTSPGLAGGPGELFF.

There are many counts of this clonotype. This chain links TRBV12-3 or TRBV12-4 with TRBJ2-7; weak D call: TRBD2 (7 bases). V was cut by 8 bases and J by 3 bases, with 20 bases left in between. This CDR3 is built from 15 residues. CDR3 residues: CASASGSQGLYEQYF. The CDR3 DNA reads TGTGCCAGCGCTAGCGGTTCCCAGGGGCTCTACGAGCAGTACTTC.

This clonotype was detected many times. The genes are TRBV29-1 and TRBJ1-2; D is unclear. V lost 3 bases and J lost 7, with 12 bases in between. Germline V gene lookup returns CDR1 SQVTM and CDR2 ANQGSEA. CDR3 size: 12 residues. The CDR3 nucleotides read TGCAGCGTTGACGCCCAGGCGGGTGGCTACACCTTC. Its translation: CSVDAQAGGYTF. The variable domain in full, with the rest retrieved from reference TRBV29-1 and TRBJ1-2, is SAVISQKPSRDICQRGTSLTIQCQVDSQVTMMFWYRQQPGQSLTLIATANQGSEATYESGFVIDKFPISRPNLTFSTLTVSNMSPEDSSIYLCSVDAQAGGYTFGSGTRLTVV.

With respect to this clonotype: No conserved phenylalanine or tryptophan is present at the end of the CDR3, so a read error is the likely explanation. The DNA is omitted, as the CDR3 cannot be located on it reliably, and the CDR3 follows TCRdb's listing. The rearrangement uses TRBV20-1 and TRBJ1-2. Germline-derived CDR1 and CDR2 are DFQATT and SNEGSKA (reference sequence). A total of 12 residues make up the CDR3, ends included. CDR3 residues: CSARERNYGYTC.

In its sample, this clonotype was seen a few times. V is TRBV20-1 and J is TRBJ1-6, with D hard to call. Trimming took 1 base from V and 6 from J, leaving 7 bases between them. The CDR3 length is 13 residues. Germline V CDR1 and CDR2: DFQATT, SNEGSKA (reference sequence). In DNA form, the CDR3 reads TGCAGTGCTAGAGGTTCGGTTAATTCACCCCTCCACTTT. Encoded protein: CSARGSVNSPLHF.

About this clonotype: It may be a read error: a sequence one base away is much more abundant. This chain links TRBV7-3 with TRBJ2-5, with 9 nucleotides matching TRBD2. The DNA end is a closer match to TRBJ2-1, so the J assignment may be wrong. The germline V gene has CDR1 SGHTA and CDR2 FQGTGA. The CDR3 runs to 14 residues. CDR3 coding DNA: TGTGCCAGCAGTCAGAGCGGGGGGCAAGAGACCCAGTTCTTC. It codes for CASSQSGGQETQFF.

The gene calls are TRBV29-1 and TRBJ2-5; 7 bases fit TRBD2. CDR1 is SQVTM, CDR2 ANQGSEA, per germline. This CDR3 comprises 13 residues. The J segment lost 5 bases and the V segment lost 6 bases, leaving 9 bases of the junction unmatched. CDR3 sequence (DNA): TGCAGCGTCGGCGGGATGGGGGGGGAGACCCAGTACTTC. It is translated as CSVGGMGGETQYF. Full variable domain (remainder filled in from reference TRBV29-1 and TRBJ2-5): SAVISQKPSRDICQRGTSLTIQCQVDSQVTMMFWYRQQPGQSLTLIATANQGSEATYESGFVIDKFPISRPNLTFSTLTVSNMSPEDSSIYLCSVGGMGGETQYFGPGTRLLVL.

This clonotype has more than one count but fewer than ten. CDR3 loop: CASSIRRDTQYF. Written as DNA, the CDR3 is TGTGCCAGTAGTATTCGCCGAGATACGCAGTATTTT. The chain uses TRBV19 and TRBJ2-3; no firm D call. V lost 3 bases and J lost 5, with 6 bases in between. The CDR3 sequence is 12 residues long. Germline V gene data show CDR1 as LNHDA and CDR2 as SQIVND (reference sequence). Full variable domain (remainder filled in from reference TRBV19 and TRBJ2-3): DGGITQSPKYLFRKEGQNVTLSCEQNLNHDAMYWYRQDPGQGLRLIYYSQIVNDFQKGDIAEGYSVSREKKESFPLTVTSAQKNPTAFYLCASSIRRDTQYFGPGTRLTVL.

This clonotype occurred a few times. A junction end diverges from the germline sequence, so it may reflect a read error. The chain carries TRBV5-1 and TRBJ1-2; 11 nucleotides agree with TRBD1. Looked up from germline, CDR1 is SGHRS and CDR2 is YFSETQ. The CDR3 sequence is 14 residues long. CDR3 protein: CASSWDRGNYGHTF. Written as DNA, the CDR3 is TGCGCCAGCAGCTGGGACAGGGGGAACTATGGCCACACCTTC.